Listed here are 29 T cell receptor beta chains from one sample, sequenced in a study of identical twins. TCRdb used MiXCR to reprocess the 5' RACE reads, holding one entry per CDR3 protein. The sample has some 570,000 distinct CDR3 sequences; under 25% are singletons. These sequences were also reported in another study, on yellow fever vaccine responses in identical twins.

The sequenced sample was CD4+ T cells sorted from blood. The source is a woman aged 18-29 years in good health.

There are a few counts of this clonotype. V usage is TRBV5-1 and J usage is TRBJ2-1; TRBD2 aligns across 10 bases. This CDR3 has 15 residues. Germline V lookup: CDR1 SGHRS, CDR2 YFSETQ. The ends lost 1 base at V and 6 bases at J; junction bases unmatched: 4. The CDR3 reads CASSLLPSGSNEQFF. CDR3 DNA: TGCGCCAGCAGCTTGTTGCCTAGCGGGAGCAATGAGCAGTTCTTC.

This chain joins TRBV5-1 and TRBJ2-3; perhaps TRBD2 as D (5 bases). The CDR3 runs 16 residues. From germline, CDR1 is SGHRS and CDR2 YFSETQ. The ends were cut back, 4 bases at V and 6 bases at J, with 21 bases in the middle. This chain's CDR3 is CASSVTPGFVVDTQYF. The CDR3 DNA follows: TGCGCCAGCAGCGTCACCCCGGGATTCGTTGTTGATACGCAGTATTTT.

V gene TRBV11-2 combines with J gene TRBJ1-2, with 7 bases identical to TRBD1. Unmatched junction bases numbered 8, after V lost 7 bases and J lost 3 bases. CDR1 and CDR2 from the germline V gene are SGHAT and FQNNGV. This CDR3 has 14 residues. CDR3 DNA sequence: TGTGCCAGCATCCCACAGGGGAGGGACTATGGCTACACCTTC. It is translated as CASIPQGRDYGYTF.

This clonotype was counted a few times. The chain links TRBV12-3 or TRBV12-4 to TRBJ1-1; D uncertain. CDR3 length: 13 residues. Trimming took 5 bases from V and 4 from J, leaving 11 bases between them. CDR3 sequence (DNA): TGTGCCAGCAGTACCACCGAGAGCACTGAAGCTTTCTTT. It yields the protein CASSTTESTEAFF.

V is TRBV3-1 and J is TRBJ2-1; 7 nucleotides line up with TRBD2. Unmatched junction bases numbered 6, after V lost 1 base and J lost 15 bases. Looked up from germline, CDR1 is LGHDT and CDR2 is YNNKEL (reference sequence). The CDR3 is 12 residues long. CDR3 DNA sequence: TGTGCCAGCAGCCAAGCATCGGGAGGACCGTTCTTC. Protein product: CASSQASGGPFF.

The chain is built from TRBV10-3 and TRBJ2-3; TRBD2 matches at 13 bases. J lost 5 bases, V lost 10 bases, and 9 bases had no gene match. CDR1 is ENHRY and CDR2 is SYGVKD in the germline V gene. The CDR3 has 15 amino acids. The CDR3 sequence: CATQTSGGAGDTQYF. In nucleotides, the CDR3 is TGTGCCACCCAAACTAGCGGGGGGGCTGGAGATACGCAGTATTTT.

CDR3 in amino acids: CAISESGQGIEKLFF. The CDR3 coding sequence is TGTGCCATCAGTGAGTCGGGACAGGGAATTGAAAAACTGTTTTTT. The genes are TRBV10-3 and TRBJ1-4, with 9 bases lining up with TRBD1. This CDR3 has 15 residues. J lost 7 bases, V lost 0 bases, and 3 bases had no gene match. Germline V lookup: CDR1 ENHRY, CDR2 SYGVKD.

V and J are TRBV10-3 and TRBJ2-2; 7 bases match TRBD1. V shed 0 bases, J shed 0 bases, and the junction held 7 bases outside the gene matches. This CDR3 has 18 amino acids. The germline V gene has CDR1 ENHRY and CDR2 SYGVKD. This CDR3 is CAISESYQGQANTGELFF. CDR3 sequence (DNA): TGTGCCATCAGTGAGTCGTACCAAGGACAGGCGAACACCGGGGAGCTGTTTTTT.

This clonotype came up a few times. This CDR3 is CASSRTLIAYGYTF. CDR3 in DNA: TGCGCCAGCAGCCGCACACTGATCGCCTATGGCTACACCTTC. V gene TRBV4-1 combines with J gene TRBJ1-2; D gene uncertain. The V end was cut by 4 bases, the J end by 4 bases, with 13 bases between. This CDR3 has 14 amino acids. Germline CDR1 and CDR2: MGHRA and YSYEKL.

This clonotype has only a few counts. The chain links TRBV20-1 to TRBJ2-2, with D unresolved. This CDR3 has 14 amino acids. The V and J ends lost 0 bases and 5 bases respectively, with 10 bases between them. From germline, CDR1 is DFQATT and CDR2 SNEGSKA (reference sequence). Here the CDR3 DNA reads TGCAGTGCTAGAGATTACATGGGGACCGGGGAGCTGTTTTTT. The encoded protein is CSARDYMGTGELFF.

In this sample, this clonotype turned up many times. This chain joins TRBV4-1 and TRBJ2-1; D is possibly TRBD2 (5 bases). CDR3 length: 15 amino acids. V gave up 4 bases and J gave up 6 bases, with 16 bases separating them. Germline-derived CDR1 and CDR2 are MGHRA and YSYEKL. The CDR3 is CASSLEGWAVNEQFF. CDR3 bases: TGCGCCAGCAGCCTCGAGGGCTGGGCCGTCAATGAGCAGTTCTTC.

This clonotype was observed a few times. This chain connects TRBV20-1 to TRBJ2-1; TRBD1 might be the D (5 bases). The CDR3 extends over 14 amino acids. The germline gives CDR1 DFQATT, CDR2 SNEGSKA (reference sequence). V lost 2 bases and J lost 3, with 11 bases in between. The CDR3 DNA reads TGCAGTGCTAGACGTCAGGGCTTCTACAATGAGCAGTTCTTC. It yields the protein CSARRQGFYNEQFF.

The V call is TRBV4-1, the J call TRBJ2-1; D remains unclear. The ends were cut back, 1 base at V and 8 bases at J, with 21 bases in the middle. The CDR3 totals 17 residues. The V gene's germline CDR1 is MGHRA and CDR2 YSYEKL. CDR3 nucleotide sequence: TGCGCCAGCAGCCAAGTCAGGAAACGGTGGGATCAGGATGAGCAGTTCTTC. Its protein product is CASSQVRKRWDQDEQFF.

The chain couples TRBV12-3 or TRBV12-4 to TRBJ1-1; 7 nucleotides match TRBD1. This CDR3 spans 15 amino acids. V lost 7 bases, J lost 1 base, and 9 bases stayed unmatched. CDR3 sequence reads: CASNSGGLGNTEAFF. CDR3 bases: TGTGCCAGCAATTCAGGGGGTTTGGGGAACACTGAAGCTTTCTTT.

The rearrangement links TRBV7-8 to TRBJ1-5; weak D call: TRBD1 (5 bases). CDR1 and CDR2 (germline): SGHVS, FQNEAQ. The CDR3 loop spans 16 amino acids. Trimming removed 1 base from V and 1 base from J, with 11 bases in between. Here the CDR3 DNA reads TGTGCCAGCAGCTTAGTCAGTCGGGGGAGCAATCAGCCCCAGCATTTT. It encodes CASSLVSRGSNQPQHF.

The chain recombines TRBV20-1 with TRBJ2-1; 8 nucleotides agree with TRBD2. Germline V CDR1 and CDR2: DFQATT, SNEGSKA (reference sequence). The J segment lost 10 bases and the V segment lost 1 base, leaving 12 bases of the junction unmatched. The CDR3 is 15 residues long. CDR3 sequence: CSARVYSGALMEQFF. The CDR3 DNA reads TGCAGTGCTAGAGTATATAGCGGGGCCCTCATGGAGCAGTTCTTC.

This clonotype was seen a few times. This sequence joins TRBV5-6 and TRBJ2-5; 8 nucleotides line up with TRBD2. Germline CDR1 and CDR2: SGHDT and YYEEEE. This CDR3 comprises 17 residues. Losses at the gene ends were 2 bases for V and 5 bases for J; bases not matched to a gene: 14. In nucleotides, the CDR3 is TGTGCCAGCAGCTTTTGGCGGGAGGACTCGTTAGTCGAGACCCAGTACTTC. Translated, it gives CASSFWREDSLVETQYF.

This clonotype was observed a few times. CDR3 sequence reads: CASSPLLGTDTQYF. The CDR3 coding sequence is TGTGCCAGCTCACCATTACTAGGCACAGATACGCAGTATTTT. The chain is built from TRBV18 and TRBJ2-3; possibly TRBD2 for D (5 bases). V lost 2 bases, J lost 1 base, and 7 bases lay in between. The germline gives CDR1 KGHSH, CDR2 LQKENI. The CDR3 runs to 14 residues.

The V and J genes are TRBV28 and TRBJ2-7; no clear D gene. With 1 base removed from V and 2 bases from J, the gap between germline ends came to 9 bases. Germline V gene sequence: CDR1 MDHEN, CDR2 SYDVKM. CDR3 length equals 14 residues. Here the CDR3 DNA reads TGTGCCAGCAGTTTATTGGGCAGTACCTACGAGCAGTACTTC. Translating gives CASSLLGSTYEQYF.

In this sample, this clonotype turned up a few times. This rearrangement joins TRBV5-4 to TRBJ2-7, with D unclear. Per the germline V gene, CDR1 is SGHNT and CDR2 is YYREEE (reference sequence). The CDR3 runs 13 residues. V dropped 1 base and J dropped 3 bases, with 8 bases sitting between them. The CDR3 DNA sequence: TGTGCCAGCAGCTTGAACACAATCTACGAGCAGTACTTC. This codes for CASSLNTIYEQYF. The variable domain in full, with the rest retrieved from reference TRBV5-4 and TRBJ2-7, is ETGVTQSPTHLIKTRGQQVTLRCSSQSGHNTVSWYQQALGQGPQFIFQYYREEENGRGNFPPRFSGLQFPNYSSELNVNALELDDSALYLCASSLNTIYEQYFGPGTRLTVT.

The chain couples TRBV27 to TRBJ1-2; 7 positions agree with TRBD1. The CDR3 length is 13 residues. V lost 6 bases, J lost 5 bases, and 6 bases stayed unmatched. The V gene's germline CDR1 is MNHEY and CDR2 SMNVEV (reference sequence). CDR3 amino acids: CASRPTGAYGYTF. CDR3 DNA sequence: TGTGCCAGCAGGCCCACAGGGGCATATGGCTACACCTTC.

This chain joins TRBV21-1 and TRBJ2-7; the table gives TRBD1 as D, unverified against the DNA. TRBV21-1 has pseudogene status. The CDR3 has 16 residues. The CDR3: CASSKHGTGNGYEQYV. DNA of the CDR3: TGTGCCAGCAGCAAACATGGGACAGGGAACGGGTACGAGCAGTACGTC.

The genes are TRBV20-1 and TRBJ1-4, with D hard to call. The CDR3 totals 10 residues. Trimming took off 3 bases at V and 7 bases at J, with 3 bases between the two ends. Germline-derived CDR1 and CDR2 are DFQATT and SNEGSKA (reference sequence). In DNA, the CDR3 is TGCAGTGCTAGTGGTGAAAAACTGTTTTTT. This sequence encodes CSASGEKLFF.

Many counts were recorded for this clonotype. The chain combines TRBV28 with TRBJ2-1, with D unresolved. Trimming pared 1 base from V and 10 bases from J, leaving 5 bases between. CDR3 length equals 11 residues. The germline CDR1 and CDR2 sequences are MDHEN and SYDVKM. CDR3 protein: CASSLSLEQFF. DNA for the CDR3: TGTGCCAGCAGTTTATCATTAGAGCAGTTCTTC.

A few counts support this clonotype. This rearrangement joins TRBV5-1 to TRBJ2-3; D is uncertain. Germline V gene sequence: CDR1 SGHRS, CDR2 YFSETQ. The germline V and J ends were trimmed by 3 bases and 9 bases, with 11 bases remaining between them. This CDR3 comprises 12 residues. The CDR3 reads CASSSGPQTQYF. The CDR3 bases are TGCGCCAGCAGCTCCGGCCCCCAAACGCAGTATTTT.

This clonotype was seen only a few times. V is TRBV24-1 and J is TRBJ2-1; TRBD2 is a possible D gene (5 bases). Germline V gene data show CDR1 as KGHDR and CDR2 as SFDVKD. V shed 1 base and J shed 10 bases, with 10 bases lying between them. The CDR3 runs 13 residues. DNA of the CDR3: TGTGCCACCAGTGATTTAGGCCTAGCCGAGCAGTTCTTC. It specifies CATSDLGLAEQFF.

This clonotype was recorded a few times. The DNA of the CDR3 is TGTGCCACCAGCAGAGATCTGGGCTTCGAGCAGTACGTC. Translated, it gives CATSRDLGFEQYV. The rearrangement uses TRBV15 and TRBJ2-7; D remains ambiguous. The CDR3 runs 13 residues. V dropped 0 bases and J dropped 6 bases, with 9 bases sitting between them. From germline, CDR1 is LNHNV and CDR2 YYDKDF (reference sequence).

The chain recombines TRBV11-2 with TRBJ2-5, with 8 bases fitting TRBD2. Trimming at V came to 6 bases and at J to 5 bases, leaving 8 bases not matched to a gene. Per the germline V gene, CDR1 is SGHAT and CDR2 is FQNNGV. CDR3 size: 14 residues. The CDR3 loop reads CASRQGIAGETQYF. CDR3 in DNA: TGTGCCAGCAGGCAGGGAATAGCGGGGGAGACCCAGTACTTC.

The V gene is TRBV7-9, the J gene TRBJ2-1, with D unresolved. CDR3 length equals 16 residues. Trimming pared 2 bases from V and 9 bases from J, leaving 20 bases between. Germline V gene sequence: CDR1 SEHNR, CDR2 FQNEAQ (reference sequence). CDR3 DNA sequence: TGTGCCAGCAGCTTAATGGGTCCGCCCGGTAGTGGTGAGCAGTTCTTC. This gives the protein CASSLMGPPGSGEQFF.